Listed below are T cell receptor beta chains from one sample, sequenced in a study of shared T cell receptors in the human thymus. TCRdb's table, derived via immunoSEQ multiplex PCR, lists solely in-frame clones and lacks some. The profile shows around 730,000 clones, 80% to 90% of them singletons. These same data were also listed under a study on human thymus T cells.

Material: thymocytes. The receptors come from a girl under three years old with a congenital heart defect. Both conserved end residues are part of each CDR3. D genes are given only for firm matches. The size field is filled for only some rows; it gives once, few, many or a size class.

cdr3_length d_call j_call v_call clone_size cdr3_aa cdr3_nt
13 NA TRBJ1-5 TRBV7-2 NA CASSSYEGQPQHF TGTGCCAGCAGCTCCTACGAGGGCCAGCCCCAGCATTTT
14 TRBD1 TRBJ1-2 TRBV11-2 NA CASTSTGPIYGYTF TGTGCCAGCACCTCGACAGGGCCTATCTATGGCTACACCTTC
15 TRBD1 TRBJ2-7 TRBV5-1 NA CASSLLGTVSYEQYF TGCGCCAGCAGCTTACTTGGGACAGTCTCCTACGAGCAGTACTTC
17 NA TRBJ2-1 TRBV6-1 NA CASSEATGRGPYNEQFF TGTGCCAGCAGTGAAGCTACGGGGCGGGGACCCTACAATGAGCAGTTCTTC
18 NA TRBJ1-5 TRBV4-3 NA CASSQDVFAEYSNQPQHF TGCGCCAGCAGCCAAGATGTTTTTGCGGAGTATAGCAATCAGCCCCAGCATTTT
19 NA TRBJ1-6 TRBV7-2 NA CASSLASINLSSYNSPLHF TGTGCCAGCAGCTTAGCGTCCATTAATTTGAGCTCCTATAATTCACCCCTCCACTTT
17 NA TRBJ1-4 TRBV4-3 NA CASSQAPLYSLGEKLFF TGCGCCAGCAGCCAAGCCCCTCTCTACAGTCTCGGTGAAAAACTGTTTTTT
13 TRBD1 TRBJ1-2 TRBV6-5 few CASSRGQGNGYTF TGTGCCAGCAGTAGGGGACAGGGAAATGGCTACACCTTC
16 NA TRBJ1-6 TRBV18 NA CASSPRPRDFNSPLHF TGTGCCAGCTCACCCCGGCCCCGGGATTTTAATTCACCCCTCCACTTT
15 NA TRBJ1-3 TRBV7-8 NA CASSPGQTPGNTIYF TGTGCCAGCAGCCCCGGACAGACGCCTGGAAACACCATATATTTT
15 NA TRBJ1-2 TRBV11-2 NA CASSPGGRGHYGYTF TGTGCCAGCAGCCCGGGGGGGAGGGGCCACTATGGCTACACCTTC
12 TRBD1 TRBJ2-5 TRBV25-1 NA CATTGAVETQYF TGTGCCACGACAGGGGCCGTAGAGACCCAGTACTTC
14 NA TRBJ2-3 TRBV25-1 NA CASSEGGGTDTQYF TGTGCCAGCAGTGAAGGTGGAGGCACAGATACGCAGTATTTT
16 TRBD1 TRBJ2-1 TRBV6-4 few CASSVNRGTGSNEQFF TGTGCCAGCAGTGTAAATCGGGGGACAGGGAGCAATGAGCAGTTCTTC
17 TRBD2 TRBJ2-5 TRBV7-7 NA CASSLGVGLAGKETQYF TGTGCCAGCAGCTTAGGGGTGGGACTAGCGGGGAAAGAGACCCAGTACTTC
14 NA TRBJ1-2 TRBV5-6 few CASRLTGPDYGYTF TGTGCCAGCAGGTTGACAGGCCCAGACTATGGCTACACCTTC
12 NA TRBJ1-6 TRBV5-5 NA CASSSHRAPLHF TGTGCCAGCAGTTCCCATCGGGCACCCCTCCACTTT
17 NA TRBJ2-3 TRBV14 NA CASSPRGRGRPTDTQYF TGTGCCAGCAGCCCCCGTGGGCGGGGGCGCCCCACAGATACGCAGTATTTT
16 NA TRBJ1-4 TRBV9 once CASSSKPGHFNEKLFF TGTGCCAGCAGCTCCAAACCGGGACACTTTAATGAAAAACTGTTTTTT
19 NA TRBJ1-2 TRBV28 NA CASSLTDSSYEESGYGYTF TGTGCCAGCAGTCTGACGGACAGCTCTTATGAAGAATCCGGCTATGGCTACACCTTC
16 TRBD2 TRBJ2-1 TRBV19 NA CASSVTSGVVYNEQFF TGTGCCAGTAGTGTCACTAGCGGGGTAGTTTACAATGAGCAGTTCTTC
16 NA TRBJ2-2 TRBV29-1 NA CSVEEGLTAGTGELFF TGCAGCGTTGAAGAGGGTTTGACAGCAGGAACCGGGGAGCTGTTTTTT
18 NA TRBJ1-1 TRBV28 NA CASSLPPLPRGLNTEAFF TGTGCCAGCAGTTTACCCCCACTTCCCAGGGGCTTGAACACTGAAGCTTTCTTT
14 TRBD1 TRBJ1-2 TRBV29-1 NA CSAFRTGGNYGYTF TGCAGCGCCTTCAGGACAGGGGGGAACTATGGCTACACCTTC
14 TRBD1 TRBJ2-7 TRBV18 NA CASSLDRVAYEQYF TGTGCCAGCTCACTAGACAGGGTGGCCTACGAGCAGTACTTC
14 NA TRBJ1-2 TRBV7-2 NA CASSLYQGFEGYTF TGTGCCAGCAGCTTATATCAGGGGTTTGAAGGCTACACCTTC
15 NA TRBJ1-1 TRBV4-1 NA CASSRQNSMNTEAFF TGCGCCAGCAGCCGACAGAATAGCATGAACACTGAAGCTTTCTTT
16 NA TRBJ1-4 TRBV5-1 NA CASSPIVRGSNEKLFF TGCGCCAGCAGCCCCATCGTGCGAGGGTCTAATGAAAAACTGTTTTTT
14 NA TRBJ1-2 TRBV15 NA CATSRGAGTYGYTF TGTGCCACCAGCAGAGGGGCGGGGACCTATGGCTACACCTTC